This T cell receptor beta chain originates from a study of CD8 T cells in Susac syndrome. cDNA came from approximately 0.5 to 1 ug RNA primed by random hexamers. TCR beta CDR3 was amplified by immunoSEQ covering 54 Vbeta and 13 Jbeta. TCRdb analysed the immunoSEQ multiplex PCR reads with MiXCR anew, one entry per CDR3 protein. The sample has about 160,000 distinct CDR3 sequences, just under 95% seen once. The CD8+ and CD4+ T cells were isolated magnetically using a negative isolation approach, whereas the TEMRA cells were enriched by FACS. The CDR3 is 15 amino acids. Trimming removed 5 bases from V and 0 bases from J; junction bases left unmatched: 7. CDR1 is SGHKS, CDR2 YYEKEE, per germline (reference sequence).

The clonotype was recovered from a human donor in good health. Sequences were obtained from CD4+ T cells from PBMCs. V and J are TRBV5-5 and TRBJ2-7, with 8 bases fitting TRBD1. The CDR3 sequence is CASSVGQGYSYEQYF. DNA for the CDR3: TGTGCCAGCAGTGTTGGACAGGGCTACTCCTACGAGCAGTACTTC.